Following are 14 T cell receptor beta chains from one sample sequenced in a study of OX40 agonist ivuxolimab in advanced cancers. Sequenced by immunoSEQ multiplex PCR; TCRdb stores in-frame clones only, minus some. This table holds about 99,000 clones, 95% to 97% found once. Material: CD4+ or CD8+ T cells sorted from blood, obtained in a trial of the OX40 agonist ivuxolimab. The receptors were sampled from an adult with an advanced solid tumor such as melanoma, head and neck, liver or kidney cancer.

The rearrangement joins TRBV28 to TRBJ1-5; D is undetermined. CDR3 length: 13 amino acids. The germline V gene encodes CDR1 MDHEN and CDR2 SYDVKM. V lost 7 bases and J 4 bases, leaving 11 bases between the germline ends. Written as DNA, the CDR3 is TGTGCCAGCACCACAGACACAAATCAGCCCCAGCATTTT. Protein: CASTTDTNQPQHF.

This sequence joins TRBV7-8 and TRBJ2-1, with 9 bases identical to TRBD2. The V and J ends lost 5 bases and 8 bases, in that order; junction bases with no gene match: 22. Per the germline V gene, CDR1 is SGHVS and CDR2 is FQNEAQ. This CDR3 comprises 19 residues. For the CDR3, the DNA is TGTGCCAGCAGCGCCTCGCGGGATGGGTCCAGCGGGGGGCTGTATGAGCAGTTCTTC. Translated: CASSASRDGSSGGLYEQFF. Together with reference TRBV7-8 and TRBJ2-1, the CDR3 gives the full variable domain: GAGVSQSPRYKVAKRGQDVALRCDPISGHVSLFWYQQALGQGPEFLTYFQNEAQLDKSGLPSDRFFAERPEGSVSTLKIQRTQQEDSAVYLCASSASRDGSSGGLYEQFFGPGTRLTVL.

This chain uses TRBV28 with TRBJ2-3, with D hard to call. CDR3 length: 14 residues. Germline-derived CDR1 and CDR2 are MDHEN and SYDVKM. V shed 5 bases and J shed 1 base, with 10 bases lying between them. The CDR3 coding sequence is TGTGCCAGCAGTCCCTGGGTGGGCACAGATACGCAGTATTTT. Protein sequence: CASSPWVGTDTQYF.

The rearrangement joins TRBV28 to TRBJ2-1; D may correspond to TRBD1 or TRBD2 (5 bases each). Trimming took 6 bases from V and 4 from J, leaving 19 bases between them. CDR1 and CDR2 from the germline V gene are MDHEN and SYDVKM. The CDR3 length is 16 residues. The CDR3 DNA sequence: TGTGCCAGCAGCCCCCCGGGACCTGGCGGTTACAATGAGCAGTTCTTC. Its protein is CASSPPGPGGYNEQFF.

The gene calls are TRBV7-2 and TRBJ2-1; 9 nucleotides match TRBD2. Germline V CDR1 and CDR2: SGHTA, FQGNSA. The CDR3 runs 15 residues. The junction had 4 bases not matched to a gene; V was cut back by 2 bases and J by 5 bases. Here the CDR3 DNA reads TGTGCCAGCAGCTTAAAGGGACTAGCTGACAATGAGCAGTTCTTC. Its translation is CASSLKGLADNEQFF. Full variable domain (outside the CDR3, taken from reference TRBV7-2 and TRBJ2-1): GAGVSQSPSNKVTEKGKDVELRCDPISGHTALYWYRQSLGQGLEFLIYFQGNSAPDKSGLPSDRFSAERTGGSVSTLTIQRTQQEDSAVYLCASSLKGLADNEQFFGPGTRLTVL.

The CDR3 region has the DNA TGTGCCAGCAGCTTAGCCCACCGGACTAGCGGGACAGATACGCAGTATTTT. Protein sequence: CASSLAHRTSGTDTQYF. The V call is TRBV7-9, the J call TRBJ2-3, with 11 bases aligning to TRBD2. This CDR3 contains 17 residues. After removal of 0 bases from V and 3 bases from J, the junction contained 5 bases not matched to a gene. CDR1 is SEHNR, CDR2 FQNEAQ, per germline (reference sequence).

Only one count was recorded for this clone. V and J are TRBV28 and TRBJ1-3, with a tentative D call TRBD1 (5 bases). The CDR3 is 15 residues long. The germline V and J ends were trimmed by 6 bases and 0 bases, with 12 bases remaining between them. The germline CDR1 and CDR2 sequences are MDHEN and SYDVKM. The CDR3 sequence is CASSIAGGSGNTIYF. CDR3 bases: TGTGCCAGCAGCATCGCGGGGGGCTCTGGAAACACCATATATTTT.

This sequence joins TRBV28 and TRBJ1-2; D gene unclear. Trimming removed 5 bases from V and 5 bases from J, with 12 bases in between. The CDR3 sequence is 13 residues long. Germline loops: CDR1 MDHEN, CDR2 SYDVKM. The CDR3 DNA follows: TGTGCCAGCAGTGAAGAGACGGTGTATGGCTACACCTTC. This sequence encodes CASSEETVYGYTF.

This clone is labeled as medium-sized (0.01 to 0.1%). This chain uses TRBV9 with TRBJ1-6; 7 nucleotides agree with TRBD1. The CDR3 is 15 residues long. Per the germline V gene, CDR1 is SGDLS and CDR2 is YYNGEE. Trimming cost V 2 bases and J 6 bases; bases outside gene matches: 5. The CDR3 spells CASSVAGGSNSPLHF. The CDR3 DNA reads TGTGCCAGCAGCGTTGCAGGGGGGTCTAATTCACCCCTCCACTTT.

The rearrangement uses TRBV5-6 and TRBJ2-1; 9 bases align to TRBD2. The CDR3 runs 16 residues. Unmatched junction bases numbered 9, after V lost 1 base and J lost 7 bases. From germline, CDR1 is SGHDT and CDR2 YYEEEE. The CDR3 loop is CASSLLASGVLNEQFF. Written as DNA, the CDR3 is TGTGCCAGCAGCTTGCTAGCTAGCGGGGTGCTAAATGAGCAGTTCTTC.

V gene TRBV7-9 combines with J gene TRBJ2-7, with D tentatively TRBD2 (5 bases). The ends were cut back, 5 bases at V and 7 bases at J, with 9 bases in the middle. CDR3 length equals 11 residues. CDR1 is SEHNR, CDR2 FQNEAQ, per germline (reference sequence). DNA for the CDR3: TGTGCCAGCAGCATAGAGGGAGAGCAGTACTTC. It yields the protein CASSIEGEQYF.

CDR3 sequence: CASKFGDGSYNEQFF. The CDR3 DNA is TGTGCCAGCAAGTTTGGGGACGGCTCCTACAATGAGCAGTTCTTC. The genes are TRBV2 and TRBJ2-1; perhaps D is TRBD1 or TRBD2 (5 bases each). The CDR3 consists of 15 residues. Germline lookup yields CDR1 SNHLY and CDR2 FYNNEI. V was pared by 7 bases and J by 0 bases, with 13 bases between.

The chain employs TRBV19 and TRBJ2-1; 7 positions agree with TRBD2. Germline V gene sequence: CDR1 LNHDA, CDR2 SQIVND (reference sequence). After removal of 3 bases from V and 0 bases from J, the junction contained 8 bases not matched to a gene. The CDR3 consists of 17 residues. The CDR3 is CASSMGLRGSSYNEQFF. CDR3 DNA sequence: TGTGCCAGTAGTATGGGCCTTCGCGGGAGCTCCTACAATGAGCAGTTCTTC.

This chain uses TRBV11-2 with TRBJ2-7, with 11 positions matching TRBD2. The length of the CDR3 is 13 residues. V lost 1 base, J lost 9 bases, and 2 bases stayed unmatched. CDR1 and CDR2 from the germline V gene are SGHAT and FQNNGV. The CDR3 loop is CASSLALAGVQYF. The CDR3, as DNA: TGTGCCAGCAGCTTAGCACTAGCGGGGGTGCAGTACTTC.